The 28 T cell receptor beta chains below come from one sample, sequenced in a study of neurological immune-mediated disorders. One entry per CDR3 protein, called by TCRdb with MiXCR from the 5' RACE reads. The data show tens of thousands of distinct CDR3 sequences, with over 10% seen just once and about 5.5% held by the top ten. Noted time point: technical triplicate 1. Sequenced sample: CD4+ T cells from blood. These receptors all come from a female donor with HTLV-1-associated myelopathy (HAM/TSP).

By proportion, this clonotype is medium-sized. This chain connects TRBV20-1 to TRBJ2-3; D unclear. Germline CDR1 is DFQATT and CDR2 is SNEGSKA (reference sequence). Trimming took 3 bases from V and 4 from J, leaving 8 bases between them. This CDR3 is 12 amino acids long. The CDR3 reads CSASSGPDTQYF. As DNA, the CDR3 is TGCAGTGCTAGTAGTGGGCCAGATACGCAGTATTTT.

This clonotype was detected ten times or more. The V and J genes are TRBV7-2 and TRBJ2-3; 14 bases align to TRBD2. CDR1 and CDR2 from the germline V gene are SGHTA and FQGNSA. The CDR3 loop spans 16 amino acids. Losses at the gene ends were 3 bases for V and 6 bases for J; bases not matched to a gene: 5. As DNA, the CDR3 is TGTGCCAGCAGCTTGACTAGCGGGGGGGTTACGGATACGCAGTATTTT. It specifies CASSLTSGGVTDTQYF.

This clonotype was seen ten or more times. The V gene is TRBV4-3, the J gene TRBJ2-2; D is unclear. Trimming removed 0 bases from V and 12 bases from J, with 14 bases in between. There are 14 residues in the CDR3. Germline V gives CDR1 LGHNA, CDR2 YSLEER. CDR3 loop: CASSQDAASLKLFF. CDR3 sequence (DNA): TGCGCCAGCAGCCAAGATGCCGCAAGTCTGAAGCTGTTTTTT.

This clonotype was counted ten times or more. The V call is TRBV10-3, the J call TRBJ2-3, with D possibly TRBD1 on 6 matching bases. The CDR3 spans 15 residues. The germline V and J ends were trimmed by 5 bases and 0 bases, with 12 bases remaining between them. Germline loops: CDR1 ENHRY, CDR2 SYGVKD. Written as DNA, the CDR3 is TGTGCCATCAGTTCCCTTGGGGGCAGCACAGATACGCAGTATTTT. It encodes CAISSLGGSTDTQYF.

This clonotype has ten or more counts. The gene calls are TRBV10-3 and TRBJ1-4, with D uncertain. CDR1 ENHRY and CDR2 SYGVKD come from the germline V gene. Trimming pared 5 bases from V and 0 bases from J, leaving 7 bases between. The CDR3 length is 14 residues. CDR3 amino acids: CAISPGTTNEKLFF. The CDR3 DNA is TGTGCCATCAGTCCGGGGACAACTAATGAAAAACTGTTTTTT.

This clonotype was seen many times. The chain couples TRBV10-3 to TRBJ2-1; TRBD2 matches at 14 bases. CDR3 length: 18 amino acids. The germline CDR1 and CDR2 sequences are ENHRY and SYGVKD. V dropped 5 bases and J dropped 5; count of bases not matched to a gene: 11. CDR3 bases: TGTGCCATCAGTATCTCCGGGACTAGCGGGAGTCCACACAATGAGCAGTTCTTC. As protein: CAISISGTSGSPHNEQFF.

This clonotype was seen ten or more times. V and J are TRBV10-3 and TRBJ1-1; no clear D. The germline V gene encodes CDR1 ENHRY and CDR2 SYGVKD. The germline V and J ends were trimmed by 4 bases and 6 bases, with 6 bases remaining between them. There are 11 residues in the CDR3. The DNA of the CDR3 is TGTGCCATCAGTGGAGCATCTGAAGCTTTCTTT. Amino acids: CAISGASEAFF.

This clonotype was picked up many times. The CDR3 nucleotides read TGTGCCAGCAGTCTGACAGGGGATAGCAATCAGCCCCAGCATTTT. It is translated as CASSLTGDSNQPQHF. The chain joins TRBV7-9 to TRBJ1-5, with TRBD1 matching over 8 bases. The ends lost 6 bases at V and 0 bases at J; junction bases unmatched: 4. CDR3 length: 15 residues. Germline V lookup: CDR1 SEHNR, CDR2 FQNEAQ (reference sequence).

In its sample, this clonotype was seen many times. The chain is built from TRBV11-3 and TRBJ2-3; the D call may be TRBD1 or TRBD2 (5 bases each). Germline lookup yields CDR1 SGHNT and CDR2 YENEEA. The CDR3 is made up of 14 amino acids. Trimming cost V 10 bases and J 1 base, with 15 bases left between them. CDR3 DNA: TGTGCCACCCGGGACGGTCGGGGCACAGATACGCAGTATTTT. This gives the protein CATRDGRGTDTQYF.

The sample holds many counts of this clonotype. J is TRBJ2-5 and V is TRBV6-5; 7 bases are shared with TRBD1. Trimming cost V 4 bases and J 2 bases; bases outside gene matches: 1. CDR1 and CDR2 (germline): MNHEY, SVGAGI. The CDR3 runs to 13 residues. The CDR3 sequence is CASSSRGQETQYF. The CDR3 DNA sequence: TGTGCCAGCAGTTCCAGGGGGCAAGAGACCCAGTACTTC.

Concerning this clonotype: The DNA is left out, because the CDR3 cannot be placed on it with certainty; the CDR3 is given as TCRdb lists it. The J gene is TRBJ2-3, the V gene TRBV7-2; the DNA was not used to check the table's D call, TRBD2. With termini counted, the CDR3 has 23 amino acids. The germline V gene encodes CDR1 SGHTA and CDR2 FQGNSA. The CDR3 protein is CASSFYICSARGPTSGSTNTQYF.

At least ten counts were recorded for this clonotype. The chain couples TRBV20-1 to TRBJ1-1; no reliable D call. The CDR3 spans 14 residues. Trimming cost V 5 bases and J 0 bases, with 13 bases left between them. The V gene's germline CDR1 is DFQATT and CDR2 SNEGSKA (reference sequence). This CDR3 reads CSASSSFLNTEAFF. CDR3 sequence (DNA): TGCAGTGCTTCTTCTTCTTTCTTGAACACTGAAGCTTTCTTT.

The J gene is TRBJ1-1, the V gene TRBV29-1, with 12 bases identical to TRBD1. V was clipped by 6 bases and J by 3 bases; unmatched bases: 8. Germline assignment: CDR1 SQVTM and CDR2 ANQGSEA. The CDR3 is 15 amino acids. For the CDR3, the DNA is TGCAGCGTCCCGAGGGGACAGGGGGCGTACACTGAAGCTTTCTTT. Translating it yields CSVPRGQGAYTEAFF.

This clonotype has a count of ten or more. The CDR3 DNA is TGTGCCAGCAGCCAAGTGGGACCAGCGCCGAGCTCCTACAATGAGCAGTTCTTC. Translation gives CASSQVGPAPSSYNEQFF. J is TRBJ2-1 and V is TRBV3-1; tentatively, D is TRBD1 or TRBD2 (5 bases each). V dropped 1 base and J dropped 0 bases, with 16 bases sitting between them. Germline assignment: CDR1 LGHDT and CDR2 YNNKEL (reference sequence). This CDR3 region has 18 residues.

The chain links TRBV4-3 to TRBJ2-1; D is unresolved. The CDR3 length is 15 residues. The germline CDR1 and CDR2 sequences are LGHNA and YSLEER. V gave up 0 bases and J gave up 10 bases, with 16 bases separating them. The DNA for the CDR3 is TGCGCCAGCAGCCAAGAATGGCACAACACCGGGGAGCAGTTCTTC. Its protein product is CASSQEWHNTGEQFF.

This clonotype was seen at least ten times. J is TRBJ1-4 and V is TRBV6-5; D gene uncertain. Looked up from germline, CDR1 is MNHEY and CDR2 is SVGAGI. V was trimmed by 2 bases and J by 8 bases, leaving 6 bases between them. CDR3 length: 12 residues. CDR3 amino acids: CASSYPGEKLFF. CDR3 bases: TGTGCCAGCAGTTACCCGGGAGAAAAACTGTTTTTT.

At least ten counts were recorded for this clonotype. This rearrangement joins TRBV6-5 to TRBJ2-5; D unclear. The V end lost 0 bases, the J end lost 5 bases, and 16 bases lay between the germline ends. The CDR3 extends over 16 amino acids. Germline CDR1 reads MNHEY; CDR2 reads SVGAGI. The DNA for the CDR3 is TGTGCCAGCAGTTACTCGAGTCGCAGTTCGTGGGAGACCCAGTACTTC. Protein product: CASSYSSRSSWETQYF.

This clonotype was counted many times. The chain employs TRBV18 and TRBJ1-1; TRBD1 is a possible D gene (5 bases). The CDR3 spans 14 residues. Deletions cut 2 bases from V and 5 bases from J, with 12 bases between. Germline CDR1 KGHSH, CDR2 LQKENI. The DNA of the CDR3 is TGTGCCAGCTCACCAGACACCCGGGGGACTGAAGCTTTCTTT. Translated, it gives CASSPDTRGTEAFF. Filled out from reference TRBV18 and TRBJ1-1, the complete variable domain reads NAGVMQNPRHLVRRRGQEARLRCSPMKGHSHVYWYRQLPEEGLKFMVYLQKENIIDESGMPKERFSAEFPKEGPSILRIQQVVRGDSAAYFCASSPDTRGTEAFFGQGTRLTVV.

V usage is TRBV7-9 and J usage is TRBJ2-6; the match to TRBD2 covers 8 bases. The germline V gene encodes CDR1 SEHNR and CDR2 FQNEAQ (reference sequence). This CDR3 has 16 residues. V lost 4 bases and J lost 8; bases outside the gene matches: 10. The chain's CDR3 is CASSSTREGVTNVLTF. CDR3 sequence (DNA): TGTGCCAGCAGCTCAACACGGGAGGGGGTGACCAACGTCCTGACTTTC. The full variable domain, rest sourced from reference TRBV7-9 and TRBJ2-6, is DTGVSQNPRHKITKRGQNVTFRCDPISEHNRLYWYRQTLGQGPEFLTYFQNEAQLEKSRLLSDRFSAERPKGSFSTLEIQRTEQGDSAMYLCASSSTREGVTNVLTFGAGSRLTVL.

Ten or more counts support this clonotype. The chain couples TRBV20-1 to TRBJ2-3; D not certain. CDR1 is DFQATT and CDR2 is SNEGSKA in the germline V gene (reference sequence). The CDR3 runs to 14 residues. Trimming removed 5 bases at V and 1 base at J, with 13 bases between. CDR3 coding DNA: TGCAGTGCTTCCAGGACCCGGGGCACAGATACGCAGTATTTT. It codes for CSASRTRGTDTQYF.

This clonotype was detected ten times or more. The gene calls are TRBV6-5 and TRBJ1-4; TRBD1 agrees at 7 bases. The V and J ends lost 1 base and 8 bases, in that order; junction bases with no gene match: 7. CDR1 is MNHEY, CDR2 SVGAGI, per germline. The CDR3 covers 15 residues. The CDR3 nucleotides read TGTGCCAGCAGTTACTTCGGCAGGGGGGGGGAAAAACTGTTTTTT. Its translation: CASSYFGRGGEKLFF.

Ten or more counts support this clonotype. The genes are TRBV20-1 and TRBJ1-5, with 7 positions matching TRBD1. Losses at the gene ends were 6 bases for V and 6 bases for J; bases not matched to a gene: 8. This CDR3 is 13 amino acids long. From germline, CDR1 is DFQATT and CDR2 SNEGSKA (reference sequence). The CDR3: CSALQGIGQPQHF. The CDR3 bases are TGCAGTGCCCTACAGGGGATCGGTCAGCCCCAGCATTTT.

Ten or more counts support this clonotype. This chain connects TRBV4-1 to TRBJ1-2; D remains unclear. Between the trimmed V and J ends, which lost 0 bases and 6 bases, there was a span of 17 bases. CDR3 size: 16 residues. The germline V gene encodes CDR1 MGHRA and CDR2 YSYEKL. The DNA of the CDR3 is TGCGCCAGCAGCCAAGATCCCGGGTCTGGGCGCCATGGCTACACCTTC. Translation gives CASSQDPGSGRHGYTF.

This clonotype was found many times. This rearrangement joins TRBV4-3 to TRBJ2-1; D may be TRBD2 (5 bases). CDR1 is LGHNA, CDR2 YSLEER, per germline. Between the trimmed V and J ends, which lost 0 bases and 8 bases, there was a span of 11 bases. The CDR3 sequence is 14 residues long. In DNA, the CDR3 is TGCGCCAGCAGCCAAGACGTCAAACTAGATGAGCAGTTCTTC. Its translation is CASSQDVKLDEQFF.

By proportion, this clonotype is medium-sized. The chain couples TRBV7-2 to TRBJ2-1; D is ambiguous. This CDR3 has 12 residues. Germline CDR1 reads SGHTA; CDR2 reads FQGNSA. Trimming stripped 2 bases from V and 3 bases from J, with 2 bases between. In nucleotides, the CDR3 is TGTGCCAGCAGCTTACGCTACAATGAGCAGTTCTTC. It yields the protein CASSLRYNEQFF.

In its sample, this clonotype was seen many times. V and J are TRBV5-1 and TRBJ2-1; no clear D. The germline gives CDR1 SGHRS, CDR2 YFSETQ. This CDR3 spans 11 amino acids. Trimming took 0 bases from V and 7 from J, leaving 2 bases between them. The CDR3 here is CASSLGNEQFF. CDR3 DNA: TGCGCCAGCAGCTTGGGGAATGAGCAGTTCTTC.

This clonotype was detected ten times or more. In nucleotides, the CDR3 is TGTGCCAGCTCAGACAGGGGATCGAACACTGAAGCTTTCTTT. Encoded protein: CASSDRGSNTEAFF. The rearrangement links TRBV18 to TRBJ1-1; 8 bases match TRBD1. Germline loops: CDR1 KGHSH, CDR2 LQKENI. V was clipped by 5 bases and J by 1 base; unmatched bases: 3. This CDR3 has 14 amino acids.

This clonotype was picked up many times. The chain recombines TRBV7-9 with TRBJ2-3, with D possibly matching TRBD2 (5 bases). Deletions cut 8 bases from V and 0 bases from J, with 12 bases between. This CDR3 region has 14 residues. CDR1 is SEHNR and CDR2 is FQNEAQ in the germline V gene (reference sequence). The CDR3 region is CASPRAGSTDTQYF. Here the CDR3 DNA reads TGTGCCAGCCCTCGGGCGGGCAGCACAGATACGCAGTATTTT.